The sequence of this T cell receptor (beta chain) was determined in a study of shared clonotypes between healthy human individuals. Broader study findings: Relative to their counterparts shared across all four donors, non-shared clonotypes exhibited diminished generation probabilities.

The naive CD8 subset, CD45RO-negative cells positively selected for CCR7, excluded terminally differentiated effector memory CD45RA+ cells. Execution of the assay was at deep level. The method was immunoSEQ multiplex PCR; TCRdb's version includes in-frame clones alone and lacks a portion of them. The data hold around 1,900,000 clones, with 80% to 95% observed a single time. As regards this clone: Its antigen remains unidentified.

The origin of this receptor is a man aged 18 to 30 in good health. Some clones in this sample may be carry-over from other donors' samples. Sequenced sample: naive CD8+ T cells from PBMCs.

CDR3 region: CASSLGQGTPYEQYF. DNA of the CDR3: TGTGCCAGCAGTTTAGGACAGGGGACCCCCTACGAGCAGTACTTC. This chain links TRBV28 with TRBJ2-7; TRBD1 matches at 9 bases. Germline V gene lookup returns CDR1 MDHEN and CDR2 SYDVKM. The CDR3 extends over 15 amino acids. Germline trimming cut 2 bases from V and 2 bases from J; bases unmatched to any gene: 4.